The TCR beta chain under discussion was sequenced for a study of beta chain features in type 1 diabetes. The authors reverse transcribed all of the isolated RNA, so sequencing captured expressed TCRB transcripts. Some clones are missing from TCRdb's copy, which holds only in-frame ones; the method was immunoSEQ multiplex PCR. The repertoire includes around 300,000 clones, around 10% of them detected once, and under 0.02% sits in the top ten. Regarding the study as a whole: Moderate but significant shortening of TCRB CDR3s was recorded in all four CD4+ subsets from Type 1 diabetes patients. VDJ junctions in type 1 diabetes patients carried more deletions and fewer insertions.

Cell sorting via CD45RO/CCR7/CD25/CD127/CD95/CD27 was performed to obtain CD4+ naive, central memory, regulatory and stem cell-like memory cells. Without exception, sorted populations had purity beyond 95%. The sample holds a few counts of this clone. Its specificity is not known. The CDR3 runs 15 residues. Germline-derived CDR1 and CDR2 are SGHAT and FQNNGV. With V trimmed by 6 bases and J by 5 bases, 8 bases remained unmatched. This chain joins TRBV11-2 and TRBJ2-5; 11 bases line up with TRBD1. The source is a young woman in good health. Material: naive CD4+ T cells from blood. Here the CDR3 DNA reads TGTGCCAGCAGTTCGGGACAGGGGGTCCACGAGACCCAGTACTTC. It yields the protein CASSSGQGVHETQYF.